This T cell receptor (beta chain) derives from a study of regulatory and conventional T cells in RAG deficiency. Measured with immunoSEQ multiplex PCR; TCRdb has only the in-frame clones, and not every one. The table lists about 30,000 clones, 90% to 95% of them singletons. On this clone itself: No antigen is known for it.

Whole-study results and caveats: In Omenn syndrome, Treg and Tconv repertoires overlapped >75%. Sorted Omenn CD25-high CD127-low cells may not be bona fide Tregs.

The CDR3 is made up of 14 amino acids. CDR1 PRHDT and CDR2 FYEKMQ come from the germline V gene (reference sequence). After removal of 5 bases from V and 2 bases from J, the junction contained 5 bases not matched to a gene. Genomic DNA came from blood conventional CD4+ T cells gated CD25-low CD127-high. The data were also submitted as part of a second study, on regulatory T cells. Turning to that study: Primers: 52 TRBV forward and 13 TRBJ reverse.

The J gene is TRBJ1-2, the V gene TRBV13, with 7 bases aligning to TRBD1. Sequencing was done on a sample of CD25- CD4+ T cells sorted from blood. The origin of this receptor is a human donor in good health. The CDR3 protein is CASSALQGNYGYTF. CDR3 nucleotides: TGTGCCAGCAGCGCCTTACAGGGGAACTATGGCTACACCTTC. The full variable domain, rest sourced from reference TRBV13 and TRBJ1-2, is AAGVIQSPRHLIKEKRETATLKCYPIPRHDTVYWYQQGPGQDPQFLISFYEKMQSDKGSIPDRFSAQQFSDYHSELNMSSLELGDSALYFCASSALQGNYGYTFGSGTRLTVV.